The clone carrying this T cell receptor (beta chain) was recorded at least ten times. This sample stems from a study of early T cells in non-severe SARS-CoV-2 infection. Unique molecular identifiers tagged individual cDNA molecules. A single record per CDR3 protein comes from TCRdb applying MiXCR to the 5' RACE reads. The profile covers 65,000 to 75,000 distinct CDR3 sequences, with about 13% appearing a single time and 4% to 6% taken by the ten largest. This CDR3 comprises 13 residues. Trimming stripped 2 bases from V and 3 bases from J, with 8 bases between. Looked up from germline, CDR1 is DFQATT and CDR2 is SNEGSKA (reference sequence).

The sequence came from an adult who was a healthcare worker with PCR-confirmed SARS-CoV-2 infection or an uninfected control (not recorded which). V and J are TRBV20-1 and TRBJ2-1; maybe TRBD1 (5 bases). The specimen was whole blood. CDR3 nucleotide sequence: TGCAGTGCTAGACAGGGTGGCTACAATGAGCAGTTCTTC. Translation: CSARQGGYNEQFF.